These 6 T cell receptor beta chains were sequenced from one sample in a study of shared clonotypes between healthy human individuals. Produced via immunoSEQ multiplex PCR; TCRdb's table is partial and in-frame only. The data show 2 million to 2.5 million clones, approximately 93% seen once. The material sequenced was naive CD4+ T cells from PBMCs. Documented subset: CD45RA+ positively selected. The receptors come from a young man in good health. Some clones in this sample may be carry-over from other donors' samples.

In this sample, this clone turned up a few times. For the CDR3, the DNA is TGCGCCAGCAGCCCTTCCCCACTAGCGGGAGTTGGCGGGGAGCTGTTTTTT. This codes for CASSPSPLAGVGGELFF. The chain recombines TRBV4-1 with TRBJ2-2; TRBD2 agrees at 11 bases. The CDR3 has 17 amino acids. Germline values: CDR1 MGHRA, CDR2 YSYEKL. V lost 4 bases, J lost 7 bases, and 11 bases stayed unmatched.

The CDR3, as DNA: TGCGCCAGCAGCTTGGACAGGGGGGTCCAAGAGACCCAGTACTTC. Translated: CASSLDRGVQETQYF. The gene calls are TRBV5-1 and TRBJ2-5; 8 bases line up with TRBD1. The CDR3 covers 15 residues. The V gene's germline CDR1 is SGHRS and CDR2 YFSETQ. V was pared by 0 bases and J by 1 base, with 2 bases of the junction left unmatched.

The rearrangement links TRBV7-8 to TRBJ2-5; 12 bases match TRBD2. J gave up 5 bases and V 5 bases, and 12 bases lay outside the gene matches. CDR1 and CDR2 from the germline V gene are SGHVS and FQNEAQ. The CDR3 has 17 amino acids. CDR3 protein: CASSRLAGGPRTETQYF. CDR3 nucleotide sequence: TGTGCCAGCAGCCGCCTAGCGGGAGGGCCAAGGACGGAGACCCAGTACTTC.

The chain employs TRBV7-9 and TRBJ1-4; D is perhaps TRBD1 (5 bases). Per the germline V gene, CDR1 is SEHNR and CDR2 is FQNEAQ (reference sequence). This CDR3 has 13 residues. Trimming left V 8 bases short and J 3 bases short, with 10 bases between. The DNA of the CDR3 is TGTGCCAGCGAGGGACGGGCTAATGAAAAACTGTTTTTT. As protein: CASEGRANEKLFF.

The gene calls are TRBV5-1 and TRBJ2-5; 10 nucleotides align to TRBD1. Germline CDR1 and CDR2: SGHRS and YFSETQ. After removal of 4 bases from V and 5 bases from J, the junction contained 11 bases not matched to a gene. CDR3 length: 16 amino acids. For the CDR3, the DNA is TGCGCCAGCAGCAACGGGCCGACAGGGGGCTTTGAGACCCAGTACTTC. Translating gives CASSNGPTGGFETQYF.

To note about this clone: This sample also contains other DNA sequences that code for the same CDR3. V is TRBV18 and J is TRBJ2-7; D is perhaps TRBD2 (5 bases). Germline V gives CDR1 KGHSH, CDR2 LQKENI. CDR3 length: 14 residues. V lost 3 bases and J 1 base, leaving 10 bases between the germline ends. The CDR3 DNA reads as TGTGCCAGCTCACCCGGTAGACTATCCTACGAGCAGTACTTC. Translating it yields CASSPGRLSYEQYF.